What follows are 11 T cell receptor beta chains derived from one specimen sequenced in a study of radiation and T cells in renal cell carcinoma. Time point: blood 2 weeks post-SBRT. Regarding treatment: 15 Gy SBRT to primary tumor, nephrectomy 4 weeks later. Method: immunoSEQ multiplex PCR; TCRdb's copy keeps in-frame clones and lacks some. The sample includes some 150,000 clones, roughly 89% of them seen just once. The sample was blood, taken from a patient whose treatment included radiotherapy and nephrectomy. These receptor sequences come from a woman in her fifties or sixties with renal cell carcinoma.

V usage is TRBV7-2 and J usage is TRBJ1-4, with D tentatively TRBD1 (5 bases). V was clipped by 2 bases and J by 4 bases, with 14 bases between them. Germline assignment: CDR1 SGHTA and CDR2 FQGNSA. The CDR3 is 16 amino acids. In DNA form, the CDR3 reads TGTGCCAGCAGCTTAAACGGTGCAGGGCTTAATGAAAAACTGTTTTTT. It encodes CASSLNGAGLNEKLFF.

The chain is built from TRBV6-6 and TRBJ1-2, with 8 bases identical to TRBD1. Germline V gene sequence: CDR1 MNHNY, CDR2 SVGAGI (reference sequence). This CDR3 is 16 amino acids long. Losses at the gene ends were 2 bases for V and 3 bases for J; bases not matched to a gene: 8. The CDR3 sequence is CASSYRGDRSHYGYTF. In DNA form, the CDR3 reads TGTGCCAGCAGTTACAGGGGGGACAGGTCCCACTATGGCTACACCTTC.

The chain links TRBV5-4 to TRBJ2-3, with TRBD2 matching 9 bases. J was trimmed by 3 bases and V by 0 bases; bases with no gene match: 5. CDR1 is SGHNT and CDR2 is YYREEE in the germline V gene (reference sequence). The CDR3 runs 16 residues. The CDR3 region has the DNA TGTGCCAGCAGCTTGGAAGTAGCGGGGGAGACAGATACGCAGTATTTT. Translated: CASSLEVAGETDTQYF.

The J gene is TRBJ1-3, the V gene TRBV2, with D unresolved. Trimming took off 3 bases at V and 0 bases at J, with 6 bases between the two ends. This CDR3 contains 14 residues. CDR1 SNHLY and CDR2 FYNNEI come from the germline V gene. This chain's CDR3 is CASSDFSSGNTIYF. The CDR3 bases are TGTGCCAGCAGTGACTTTTCCTCTGGAAACACCATATATTTT. The full variable domain, completed using reference TRBV2 and TRBJ1-3, is EPEVTQTPSHQVTQMGQEVILRCVPISNHLYFYWYRQILGQKVEFLVSFYNNEISEKSEIFDDQFSVERPDGSNFTLKIRSTKLEDSAMYFCASSDFSSGNTIYFGEGSWLTVV.

The J gene is TRBJ2-7, the V gene TRBV7-6, with D possibly being TRBD1 (5 bases). Germline loops: CDR1 SGHVS, CDR2 FNYEAQ. V was trimmed by 1 base and J by 0 bases, leaving 10 bases between them. The CDR3 is made up of 15 amino acids. The CDR3 nucleotides read TGTGCCAGCAGCTTAGGGACACCCGTCTCCTACGAGCAGTACTTC. The encoded protein is CASSLGTPVSYEQYF.

The chain uses TRBV18 and TRBJ2-5, with a tentative D call TRBD1 (6 bases). The CDR3 spans 14 residues. Trimming removed 5 bases from V and 3 bases from J, with 13 bases in between. CDR1 is KGHSH, CDR2 LQKENI, per germline. The CDR3 region has the DNA TGTGCCAGCTCAACTGGGACACCAAAAGAGACCCAGTACTTC. Its translation: CASSTGTPKETQYF. The variable domain in full, with the rest retrieved from reference TRBV18 and TRBJ2-5, is NAGVMQNPRHLVRRRGQEARLRCSPMKGHSHVYWYRQLPEEGLKFMVYLQKENIIDESGMPKERFSAEFPKEGPSILRIQQVVRGDSAAYFCASSTGTPKETQYFGPGTRLLVL.

The chain joins TRBV15 to TRBJ1-2; 10 nucleotides match TRBD1. CDR3 length equals 14 residues. Germline CDR1 LNHNV, CDR2 YYDKDF (reference sequence). V gave up 4 bases and J gave up 7 bases; unmatched junction bases: 6. The CDR3 nucleotides are TGTGCCACCAGCAAGGGGACAGGGGTTTTTGGCTACACCTTC. Translation gives CATSKGTGVFGYTF. Complete variable domain (other parts from reference TRBV15 and TRBJ1-2): DAMVIQNPRYQVTQFGKPVTLSCSQTLNHNVMYWYQQKSSQAPKLLFHYYDKDFNNEADTPDNFQSRRPNTSFCFLDIRSPGLGDTAMYLCATSKGTGVFGYTFGSGTRLTVV.

The chain couples TRBV10-1 to TRBJ2-1, with D maybe TRBD1 (7 bases). Germline-derived CDR1 and CDR2 are WNHNN and SYGVQD (reference sequence). The CDR3 is made up of 13 amino acids. V shed 2 bases and J shed 9 bases, with 11 bases lying between them. CDR3 region: CASSEGGGGEQFF. DNA for the CDR3: TGCGCCAGCAGTGAGGGAGGGGGCGGTGAGCAGTTCTTC.

This rearrangement joins TRBV5-4 to TRBJ1-1; the D is unclear. The CDR3 runs 18 residues. V lost 0 bases and J 1 base, leaving 19 bases between the germline ends. Germline values: CDR1 SGHNT, CDR2 YYREEE (reference sequence). The CDR3 protein is CASSLGPPFLGGNTEAFF. The CDR3 region has the DNA TGTGCCAGCAGCTTGGGGCCGCCCTTTCTGGGTGGGAACACTGAAGCTTTCTTT.

CDR3 loop: CASSNVPGGSNQPQHF. The CDR3 bases are TGTGCCAGTAGTAACGTTCCCGGGGGGAGCAATCAGCCCCAGCATTTT. The chain combines TRBV19 with TRBJ1-5, with D perhaps TRBD1 (5 bases). In germline, CDR1 is LNHDA, CDR2 SQIVND (reference sequence). V dropped 4 bases and J dropped 1 base, with 14 bases sitting between them. The CDR3 length is 16 residues.

The V and J genes are TRBV4-3 and TRBJ2-2; no clear D. The length of the CDR3 is 15 residues. V lost 0 bases to trimming and J lost 5 bases, with 10 bases between them. Looked up from germline, CDR1 is LGHNA and CDR2 is YSLEER. CDR3 bases: TGCGCCAGCAGCCAAGAAGCAAGCCGGACCGGGGAGCTGTTTTTT. It translates to CASSQEASRTGELFF.